This T cell receptor beta chain was obtained from a study of molecular identifiers for immune sequencing clone quantification. CDR3 size: 13 residues. Germline CDR1 is SGHTA and CDR2 is FQGNSA. From the PCR reads, TCRdb called clonotypes with MiXCR, one entry per CDR3 protein. This table holds fewer than 350,000 distinct CDR3 sequences, roughly a quarter found once. Regarding the study as a whole: Clones above 20 RNA copies contained over 98% of effector molecules and under 1% of naive molecules.

A note on this clonotype: Its antigen remains unidentified. A much bigger clone sits one base away, suggesting this may be a read error.

J is TRBJ1-1 and V is TRBV7-2; D is unresolved. This TCR derives from a human donor in good health. Some libraries in this study had Jurkat cell RNA spiked in. Input material: naive CD8+ T cells from blood, with Jurkat cell RNA spiked in. Subset meaning: FACS-sorted CD8+CD4-CCR7+CD45RA+ naive T cells. The CDR3 protein is CAGSLVRRTEAFF. The CDR3 DNA reads TGTGCCGGCAGCTTGGTTCGACGGACTGAAGCTTTCTTT. Supplemented by reference TRBV7-2 and TRBJ1-1, the full variable domain reads GAGVSQSPSNKVTEKGKDVELRCDPISGHTALYWYRQSLGQGLEFLIYFQGNSAPDKSGLPSDRFSAERTGGSVSTLTIQRTQQEDSAVYLCAGSLVRRTEAFFGQGTRLTVV.